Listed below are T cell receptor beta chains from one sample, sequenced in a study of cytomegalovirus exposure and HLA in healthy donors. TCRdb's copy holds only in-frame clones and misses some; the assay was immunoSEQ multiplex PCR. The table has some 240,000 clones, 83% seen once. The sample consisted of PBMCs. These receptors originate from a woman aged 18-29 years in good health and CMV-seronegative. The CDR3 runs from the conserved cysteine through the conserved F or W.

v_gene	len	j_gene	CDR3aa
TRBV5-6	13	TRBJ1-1	CASSLDGTGTAFF
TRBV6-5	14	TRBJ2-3	CASSYSGFVDTQYF
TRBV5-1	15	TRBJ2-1	CASSNRDRGMNEQFF
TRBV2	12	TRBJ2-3	CASSLGTDTQYF
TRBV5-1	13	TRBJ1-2	CASSLSTVYGYTF
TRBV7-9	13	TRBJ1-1	CASSSTGVTEAFF
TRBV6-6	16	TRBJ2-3	CASNRGFQGWTDTQYF
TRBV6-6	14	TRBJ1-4	CASTETGANEKLFF
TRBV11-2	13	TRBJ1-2	CASVGGQDYGYTF
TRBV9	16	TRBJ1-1	CASSVDWGQGGTEAFF
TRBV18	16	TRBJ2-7	CASSPPGLAASYEQYF
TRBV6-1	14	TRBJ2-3	CASSERGGGDTQYF
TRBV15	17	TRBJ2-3	CATSSTYHRTFTDTQYF
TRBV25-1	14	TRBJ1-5	CASSELGSNQPQHF
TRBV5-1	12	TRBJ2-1	CASSASGGEQFF
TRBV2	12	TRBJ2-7	CASSPWRYEQYF
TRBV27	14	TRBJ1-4	CASSYWGVGEKLFF
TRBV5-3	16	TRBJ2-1	CARSPEDRGSYNEQFF
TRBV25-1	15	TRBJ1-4	CASSEYPDKREKLFF
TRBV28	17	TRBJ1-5	CASSSPRQDFSNQPQHF
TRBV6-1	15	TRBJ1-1	CASSEGHRVNTEAFF
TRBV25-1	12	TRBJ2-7	CASSDWQGEQYF
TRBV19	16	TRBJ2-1	CASSGTSRVLYNEQFF
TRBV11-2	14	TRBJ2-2	CASSPTGFTGELFF